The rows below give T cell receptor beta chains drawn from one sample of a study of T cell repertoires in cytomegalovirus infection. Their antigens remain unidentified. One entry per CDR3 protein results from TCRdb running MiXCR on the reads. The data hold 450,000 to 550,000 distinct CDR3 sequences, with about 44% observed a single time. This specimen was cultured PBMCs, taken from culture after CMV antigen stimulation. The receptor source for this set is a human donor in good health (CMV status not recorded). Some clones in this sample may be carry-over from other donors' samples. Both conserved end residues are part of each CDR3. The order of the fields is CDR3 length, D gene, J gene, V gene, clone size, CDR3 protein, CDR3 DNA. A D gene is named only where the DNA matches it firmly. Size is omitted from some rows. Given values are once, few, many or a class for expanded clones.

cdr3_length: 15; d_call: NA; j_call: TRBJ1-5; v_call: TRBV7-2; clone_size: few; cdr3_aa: CASSLVSLNNQPQHF; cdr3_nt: TGTGCCAGCAGCTTAGTCAGCCTTAACAATCAGCCCCAGCATTTT
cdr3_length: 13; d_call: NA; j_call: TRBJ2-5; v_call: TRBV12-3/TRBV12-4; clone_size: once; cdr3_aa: CASSLLGFATQYF; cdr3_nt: TGTGCCAGCAGCCTACTTGGATTCGCGACCCAGTACTTC
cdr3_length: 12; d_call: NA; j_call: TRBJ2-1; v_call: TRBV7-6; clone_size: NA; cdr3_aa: CASTAGGNEQFF; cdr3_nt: TGTGCCAGCACCGCAGGGGGGAATGAGCAGTTCTTC
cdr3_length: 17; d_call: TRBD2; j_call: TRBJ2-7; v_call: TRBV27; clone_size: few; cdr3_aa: CASSSSWRGATIYEQYF; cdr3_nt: TGTGCCAGCAGTTCGTCCTGGCGGGGGGCGACAATTTACGAGCAGTACTTC
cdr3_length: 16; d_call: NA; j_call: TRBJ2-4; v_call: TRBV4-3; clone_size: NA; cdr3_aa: CASSQDYRQGGALQYF; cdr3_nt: TGCGCCAGCAGCCAAGATTATCGGCAGGGTGGGGCATTGCAGTACTTC
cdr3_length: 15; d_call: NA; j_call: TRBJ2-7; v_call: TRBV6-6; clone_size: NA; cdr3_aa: CASSYSIRGTYEQYF; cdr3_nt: TGTGCCAGCAGTTACTCGATTCGGGGAACCTACGAGCAGTACTTC
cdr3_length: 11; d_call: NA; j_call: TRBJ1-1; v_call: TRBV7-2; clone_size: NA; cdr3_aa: CASSSYIEAFF; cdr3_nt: TGTGCCAGCAGCTCATATATTGAAGCTTTCTTT
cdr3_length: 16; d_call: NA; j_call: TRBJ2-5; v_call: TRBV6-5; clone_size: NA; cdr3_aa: CASSYWSRGAKETQYF; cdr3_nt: TGTGCCAGCAGTTACTGGTCCCGAGGTGCGAAAGAGACCCAGTACTTC
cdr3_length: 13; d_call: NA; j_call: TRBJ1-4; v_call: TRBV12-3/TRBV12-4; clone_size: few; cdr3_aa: CASRDWGGEKLFF; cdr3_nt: TGTGCCAGCAGGGATTGGGGAGGTGAAAAACTGTTTTTT
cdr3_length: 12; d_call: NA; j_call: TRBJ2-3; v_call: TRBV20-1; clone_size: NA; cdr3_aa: CSAGVRTDTQYF; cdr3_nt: TGCAGTGCCGGGGTCCGCACAGATACGCAGTATTTT
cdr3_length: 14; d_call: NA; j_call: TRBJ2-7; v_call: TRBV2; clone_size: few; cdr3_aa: CASSEARGKGEQYF; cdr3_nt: TGTGCCAGCAGTGAAGCGCGAGGGAAAGGAGAGCAGTACTTC
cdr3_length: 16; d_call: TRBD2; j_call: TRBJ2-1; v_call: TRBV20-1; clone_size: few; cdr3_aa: CSASHLAGASYNEQFF; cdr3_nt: TGCAGTGCTAGTCATCTAGCGGGAGCGTCCTACAATGAGCAGTTCTTC
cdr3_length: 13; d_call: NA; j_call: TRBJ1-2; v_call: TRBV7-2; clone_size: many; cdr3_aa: CASSLDRSYGYTF; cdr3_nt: TGTGCCAGCAGCTTAGACAGGTCCTATGGCTACACCTTC
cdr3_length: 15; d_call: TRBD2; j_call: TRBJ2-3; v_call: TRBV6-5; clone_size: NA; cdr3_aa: CASSYTGGSPDTQYF; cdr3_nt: TGTGCCAGCAGTTACACGGGGGGTTCGCCAGATACGCAGTATTTT
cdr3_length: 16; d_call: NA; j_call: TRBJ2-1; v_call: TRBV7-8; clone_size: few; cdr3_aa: CASSLFGGRSYNEQFF; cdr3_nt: TGTGCCAGCAGCTTATTCGGCGGCCGCTCCTACAATGAGCAGTTCTTC
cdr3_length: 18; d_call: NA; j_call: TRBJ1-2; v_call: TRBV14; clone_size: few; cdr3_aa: CASSHSHGSPTGGAGYTF; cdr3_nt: TGTGCCAGCAGCCATTCGCACGGGTCTCCAACTGGCGGGGCTGGCTACACCTTC
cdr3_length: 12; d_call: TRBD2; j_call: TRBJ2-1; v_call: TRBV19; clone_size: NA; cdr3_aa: CASSTGGRRQFF; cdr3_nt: TGTGCCAGTAGTACGGGAGGTCGTAGGCAGTTCTTC
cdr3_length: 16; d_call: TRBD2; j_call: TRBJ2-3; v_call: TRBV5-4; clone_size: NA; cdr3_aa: CASSSRGAGGTDTQYF; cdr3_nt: TGTGCCAGCAGCTCCAGGGGAGCGGGGGGCACAGATACGCAGTATTTT
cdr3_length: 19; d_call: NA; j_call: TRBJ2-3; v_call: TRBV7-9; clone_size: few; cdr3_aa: CASSLGSLAYSGTSDTQYF; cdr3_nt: TGTGCCAGCAGCTTAGGGTCCCTAGCGTATAGCGGCACTTCGGATACGCAGTATTTT
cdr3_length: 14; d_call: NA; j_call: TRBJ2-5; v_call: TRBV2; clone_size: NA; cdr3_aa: CASSIPGRRAAQYF; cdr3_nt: TGTGCCAGCAGTATTCCGGGACGGAGAGCGGCCCAGTACTTC
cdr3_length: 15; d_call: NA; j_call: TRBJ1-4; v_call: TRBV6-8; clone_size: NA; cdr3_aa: CASSPWDAGGEKLFF; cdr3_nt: TGTGCCAGCAGTCCTTGGGACGCTGGGGGTGAAAAACTGTTTTTT
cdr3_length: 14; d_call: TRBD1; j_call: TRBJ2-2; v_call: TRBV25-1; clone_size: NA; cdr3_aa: CASSGSGGSGELFF; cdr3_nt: TGTGCCAGCAGTGGGTCAGGGGGCTCCGGGGAGCTGTTTTTT
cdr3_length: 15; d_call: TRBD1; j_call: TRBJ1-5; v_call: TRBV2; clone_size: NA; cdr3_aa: CASSSRTGNNQPQHF; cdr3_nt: TGTGCCAGCTCTTCTCGGACAGGGAACAATCAGCCCCAGCATTTT
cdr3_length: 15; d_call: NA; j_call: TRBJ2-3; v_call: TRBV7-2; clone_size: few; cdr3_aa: CASSLGPYHTDTQYF; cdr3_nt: TGTGCCAGCAGCTTAGGTCCATACCACACAGATACGCAGTATTTT
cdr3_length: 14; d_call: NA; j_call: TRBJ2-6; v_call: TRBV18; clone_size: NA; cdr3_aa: CASSGGRGANVLTF; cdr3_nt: TGTGCCAGCTCTGGAGGTCGTGGGGCCAACGTCCTGACTTTC
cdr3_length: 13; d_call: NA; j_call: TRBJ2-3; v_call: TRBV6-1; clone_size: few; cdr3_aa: CASTDAGADTQYF; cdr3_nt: TGTGCCAGCACCGACGCAGGGGCAGATACGCAGTATTTT
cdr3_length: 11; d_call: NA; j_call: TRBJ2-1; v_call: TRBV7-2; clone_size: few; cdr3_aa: CASSLIGEQFF; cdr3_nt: TGTGCCAGCAGCTTGATCGGTGAGCAGTTCTTC
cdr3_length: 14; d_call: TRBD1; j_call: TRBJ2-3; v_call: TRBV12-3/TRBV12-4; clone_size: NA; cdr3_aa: CASSRQGWADTQYF; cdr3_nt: TGTGCCAGCAGCCGACAGGGATGGGCAGATACGCAGTATTTT
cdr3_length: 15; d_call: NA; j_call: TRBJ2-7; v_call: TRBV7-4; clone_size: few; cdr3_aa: CASSFIAGLQYEQYF; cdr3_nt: TGTGCCAGCAGCTTCATTGCAGGTCTGCAGTACGAGCAGTACTTC
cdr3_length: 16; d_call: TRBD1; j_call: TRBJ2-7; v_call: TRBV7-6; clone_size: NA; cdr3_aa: CASSLEAGQGVYEQYF; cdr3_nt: TGTGCCAGCAGCTTAGAGGCTGGACAGGGCGTTTACGAGCAGTACTTC
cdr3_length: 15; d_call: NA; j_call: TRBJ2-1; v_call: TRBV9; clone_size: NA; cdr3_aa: CASSVGREPYNEQFF; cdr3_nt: TGTGCCAGCAGCGTAGGCAGAGAACCTTACAATGAGCAGTTCTTC
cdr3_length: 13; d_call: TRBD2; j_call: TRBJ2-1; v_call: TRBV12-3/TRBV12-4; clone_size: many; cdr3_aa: CATGGSSYNEQFF; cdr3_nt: TGTGCCACCGGGGGGTCCTCCTACAATGAGCAGTTCTTC
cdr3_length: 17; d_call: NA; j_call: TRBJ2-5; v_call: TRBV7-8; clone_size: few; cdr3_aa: CASSLGTRRPYQETQYF; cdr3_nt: TGTGCCAGCAGCTTAGGCACAAGGCGGCCGTACCAAGAGACCCAGTACTTC
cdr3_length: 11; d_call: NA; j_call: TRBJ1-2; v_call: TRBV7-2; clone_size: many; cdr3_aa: CASSLDDGYTF; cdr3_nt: TGTGCCAGCAGCTTAGATGATGGCTACACCTTC
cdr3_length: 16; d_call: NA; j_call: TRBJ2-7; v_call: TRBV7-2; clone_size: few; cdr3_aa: CASSYNFLTRAYEQYF; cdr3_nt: TGTGCCAGCAGTTACAATTTTCTGACTCGAGCCTACGAGCAGTACTTC
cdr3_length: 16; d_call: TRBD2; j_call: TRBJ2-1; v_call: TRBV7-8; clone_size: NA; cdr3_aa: CASSLGWAGGPNEQFF; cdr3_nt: TGTGCCAGCAGCTTAGGCTGGGCGGGAGGGCCAAATGAGCAGTTCTTC
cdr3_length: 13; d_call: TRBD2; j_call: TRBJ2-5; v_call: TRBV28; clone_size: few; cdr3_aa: CASFSGDQETQYF; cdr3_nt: TGTGCCAGCTTTAGCGGGGACCAAGAGACCCAGTACTTC
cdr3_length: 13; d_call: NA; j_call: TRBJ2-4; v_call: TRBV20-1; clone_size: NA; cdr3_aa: CSAMRLAKNIQYF; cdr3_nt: TGCAGTGCTATGAGATTAGCCAAAAACATTCAGTACTTC
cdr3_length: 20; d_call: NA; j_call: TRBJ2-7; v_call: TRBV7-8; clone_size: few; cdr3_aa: CASSHPPLGSADSRGYEQYF; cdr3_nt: TGTGCCAGCAGCCACCCCCCCCTGGGCAGCGCGGACTCTCGGGGCTACGAGCAGTACTTC
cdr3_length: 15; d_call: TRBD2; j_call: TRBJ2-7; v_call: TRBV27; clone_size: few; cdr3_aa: CASSPSSGDSYEQYF; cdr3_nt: TGTGCCAGCAGTCCATCTAGCGGGGACTCCTACGAGCAGTACTTC
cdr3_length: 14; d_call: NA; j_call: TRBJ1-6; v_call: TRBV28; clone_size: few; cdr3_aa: CASSLLGTHSPLHF; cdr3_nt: TGTGCCAGCAGTTTATTAGGGACCCATTCACCCCTCCACTTT
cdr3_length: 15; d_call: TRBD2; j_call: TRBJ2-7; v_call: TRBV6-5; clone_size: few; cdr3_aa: CASSQRLAGDYEQYF; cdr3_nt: TGTGCCAGCAGTCAGCGACTAGCGGGGGACTACGAGCAGTACTTC
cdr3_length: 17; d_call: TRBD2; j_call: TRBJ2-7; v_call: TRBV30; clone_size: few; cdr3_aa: CAWSRPQTTSGNYEQYF; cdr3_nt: TGTGCCTGGAGTCGCCCTCAAACAACTAGCGGTAACTACGAGCAGTACTTC
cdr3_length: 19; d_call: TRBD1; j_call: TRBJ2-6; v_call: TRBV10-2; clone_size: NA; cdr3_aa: CATLPRTGGKYSGANVLTF; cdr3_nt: TGCGCCACCCTTCCTCGGACAGGGGGCAAATACTCTGGGGCCAACGTCCTGACTTTC
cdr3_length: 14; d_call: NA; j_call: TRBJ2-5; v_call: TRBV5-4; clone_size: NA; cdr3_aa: CASSISGVQETQYF; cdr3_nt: TGTGCCAGCAGCATCTCAGGGGTCCAAGAGACCCAGTACTTC
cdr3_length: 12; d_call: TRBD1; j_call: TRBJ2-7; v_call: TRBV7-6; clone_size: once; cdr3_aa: CASSQGQYEQYF; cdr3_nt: TGTGCCAGCAGCCAGGGACAGTACGAGCAGTACTTC
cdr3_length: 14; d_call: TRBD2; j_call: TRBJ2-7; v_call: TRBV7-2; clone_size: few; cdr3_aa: CASSLGGRVPEQYF; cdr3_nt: TGTGCCAGCAGCTTGGGTGGGAGGGTCCCCGAGCAGTACTTC
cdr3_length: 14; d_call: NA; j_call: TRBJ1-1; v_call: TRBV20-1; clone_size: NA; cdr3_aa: CSATDGSMNTEAFF; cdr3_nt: TGCAGTGCTACGGACGGATCAATGAACACTGAAGCTTTCTTT
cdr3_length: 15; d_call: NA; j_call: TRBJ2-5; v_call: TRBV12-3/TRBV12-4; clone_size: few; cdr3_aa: CASRASSRGLETQYF; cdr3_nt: TGTGCCAGCAGAGCCAGTTCGCGGGGACTAGAGACCCAGTACTTC
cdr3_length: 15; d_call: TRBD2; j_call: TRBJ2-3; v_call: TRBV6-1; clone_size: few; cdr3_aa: CASRGSGGPHGTQYF; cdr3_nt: TGTGCCAGCAGGGGTAGCGGGGGACCCCACGGTACGCAGTATTTT